What follows are 10 T cell receptor beta chains derived from one specimen sequenced in a study of post-analysis software for immune sequencing data. Every TCR beta cDNA library bore unique molecular identifiers. TCRdb processed the PCR reads anew with MiXCR; each CDR3 protein has one entry. The sample records some 260,000 distinct CDR3 sequences, 30% to 45% being singletons. Study-wide results and limits: TRBV segments more frequent in patients than in controls numbered several and included TRBV5-6, TRBV5-1 and TRBV20-1.

No cognate antigen is known for these TCRs. Sequencing used blood. All receptors come from a girl aged 10-17 years with multiple sclerosis.

A remark on this clonotype: A clone one base away is much larger, so this may be a read error. J is TRBJ1-2 and V is TRBV6-1; D is unresolved. The CDR3 length is 14 residues. The germline V and J ends were trimmed by 6 bases and 0 bases, with 11 bases remaining between them. CDR1 is MNHNS and CDR2 is SASEGT in the germline V gene. The CDR3 DNA reads as TGTGCCAGCAGGGAAAAGAGATCTAACTATGGCTACACCTTC. Its translation: CASREKRSNYGYTF.

The sample holds many counts of this clonotype. The genes are TRBV20-1 and TRBJ1-1, with 9 positions matching TRBD1. CDR1 and CDR2 (germline): DFQATT, SNEGSKA (reference sequence). CDR3 size: 13 residues. V dropped 4 bases and J dropped 5; count of bases not matched to a gene: 5. The CDR3 loop is CSATTGGRTEAFF. The CDR3 DNA sequence: TGCAGTGCTACAACAGGGGGCAGGACTGAAGCTTTCTTT.

CDR3 residues: CASSFATVNTEAFF. DNA of the CDR3: TGTGCCAGCAGTTTCGCGACGGTGAACACTGAAGCTTTCTTT. This chain links TRBV12-3 or TRBV12-4 with TRBJ1-1, with D uncertain. The CDR3 is made up of 14 amino acids. V lost 3 bases to trimming and J lost 0 bases, with 8 bases between them.

This clonotype was seen many times. The chain is built from TRBV4-2 and TRBJ1-2; maybe TRBD1 (6 bases). V was pared by 4 bases and J by 2 bases, with 11 bases between. The CDR3 is made up of 14 amino acids. Germline V gene lookup returns CDR1 LGHNA and CDR2 YNFKEQ. The CDR3 nucleotides read TGTGCCAGCAGCCCAGACGACAGGAACTATGGCTACACCTTC. As protein: CASSPDDRNYGYTF.

This clonotype was observed at least ten times. V and J are TRBV24-1 and TRBJ2-3; 8 nucleotides match TRBD1. The CDR3 extends over 16 amino acids. Per germline, CDR1 KGHDR and CDR2 SFDVKD. V gave up 3 bases and J gave up 2 bases; unmatched junction bases: 6. Here the CDR3 DNA reads TGTGCCACCAGTGATAGTTCGGACAGGGCCACAGATACGCAGTATTTT. It codes for CATSDSSDRATDTQYF.

Many counts were recorded for this clonotype. This chain joins TRBV13 and TRBJ1-5, with D unresolved. The CDR3 runs to 13 residues. V was trimmed by 0 bases and J by 7 bases, leaving 7 bases between them. In germline, CDR1 is PRHDT, CDR2 FYEKMQ (reference sequence). CDR3 sequence: CASSLGSRQPQHF. The CDR3 bases are TGTGCCAGCAGCTTAGGTTCCAGGCAGCCCCAGCATTTT. Using reference TRBV13 and TRBJ1-5 for the parts outside the CDR3, the full variable domain is AAGVIQSPRHLIKEKRETATLKCYPIPRHDTVYWYQQGPGQDPQFLISFYEKMQSDKGSIPDRFSAQQFSDYHSELNMSSLELGDSALYFCASSLGSRQPQHFGDGTRLSIL.

This clonotype was recorded a few times. A much bigger clone sits one base away, suggesting this may be a read error. V usage is TRBV10-3 and J usage is TRBJ2-5, with D perhaps matching TRBD1 (5 bases). With 6 bases removed from V and 11 bases from J, the gap between germline ends came to 19 bases. This CDR3 is built from 13 residues. CDR1 and CDR2 from the germline V gene are ENHRY and SYGVKD. The chain's CDR3 is CAIRSQGNNEQYF. The CDR3, as DNA: TGTGCCATCAGGAGCCAGGGTAACAATGAGCAGTACTTC.

This clonotype appeared many times. The CDR3 bases are TGTGCCAGCTCACCGAAACAGGGGGTCCAGGCAGATACGCAGTATTTT. The encoded protein is CASSPKQGVQADTQYF. This rearrangement joins TRBV18 to TRBJ2-3; 8 bases map to TRBD1. V shed 3 bases and J 4 bases; nucleotides not matched to a gene: 9. CDR3 length: 16 amino acids. Germline CDR1 KGHSH, CDR2 LQKENI.

There are many counts of this clonotype. The rearrangement uses TRBV27 and TRBJ2-5; 10 bases match TRBD1. Trimming took 6 bases from V and 2 from J; bases not matched to a gene: 6. From germline, CDR1 is MNHEY and CDR2 SMNVEV (reference sequence). CDR3 length equals 15 residues. CDR3 DNA sequence: TGTGCCAGCAGCTCCGGGACAGGGGCGCAAGAGACCCAGTACTTC. It codes for CASSSGTGAQETQYF.

Note on this clonotype: Given a much more abundant clone one base away, this may be a read error. V and J are TRBV15 and TRBJ1-6, with D hard to call. The CDR3 spans 18 residues. Germline loops: CDR1 LNHNV, CDR2 YYDKDF (reference sequence). V lost 0 bases to trimming and J lost 5 bases, with 17 bases between them. The CDR3 here is CATSRDLSLGGHNSPLHF. The CDR3 coding sequence is TGTGCCACCAGCAGAGATTTGAGTTTAGGAGGTCATAATTCACCCCTCCACTTT.